Presented here are 22 T cell receptor beta chains from one specimen sequenced in a study of blood T cell repertoires in COVID-19. Profiling relied on immunoSEQ multiplex PCR, and the TCRdb table lists in-frame clones only, not all of them. The data show tens of thousands of clones, roughly 80% seen once. Sequenced: peripheral blood. The receptors were gathered from a woman of 80 years or more with acute or convalescent COVID-19.

This chain uses TRBV5-1 with TRBJ2-1; TRBD1 matches 9 bases. In germline, CDR1 is SGHRS, CDR2 YFSETQ. The CDR3 consists of 12 residues. J was trimmed by 6 bases and V by 7 bases; bases with no gene match: 2. The CDR3, as DNA: TGCGCCAGCGGGACAGGGTCCAATGAGCAGTTCTTC. Protein product: CASGTGSNEQFF.

The chain joins TRBV5-1 to TRBJ1-1; D unclear. CDR3 size: 12 residues. V was cut by 7 bases and J by 4 bases, with 11 bases left in between. From germline, CDR1 is SGHRS and CDR2 YFSETQ. As DNA, the CDR3 is TGCGCCAGCCAAGAAGCAGGCACTGAAGCTTTCTTT. As protein: CASQEAGTEAFF.

This rearrangement joins TRBV14 to TRBJ2-5; TRBD2 is a possible D gene (5 bases). V was cut by 4 bases and J by 2 bases, with 14 bases left in between. CDR3 size: 15 residues. Germline V gives CDR1 SGHDN, CDR2 FVKESK. The DNA for the CDR3 is TGTGCCAGCAGCCCGGGGAAAGTGGTTCAAGAGACCCAGTACTTC. As protein: CASSPGKVVQETQYF.

The CDR3 protein is CASRGLAGGKTGELFF. CDR3 coding DNA: TGTGCCAGTCGGGGACTAGCGGGAGGGAAAACCGGGGAGCTGTTTTTT. The genes are TRBV19 and TRBJ2-2; 16 bases match TRBD2. The germline gives CDR1 LNHDA, CDR2 SQIVND (reference sequence). Germline trimming cut 8 bases from V and 5 bases from J; bases unmatched to any gene: 5. This CDR3 is 16 amino acids long.

The V call is TRBV2, the J call TRBJ2-1; 8 bases line up with TRBD2. CDR3 length: 17 residues. V lost 6 bases, J lost 10 bases, and 20 bases stayed unmatched. The germline CDR1 and CDR2 sequences are SNHLY and FYNNEI. This CDR3 is CASRPRDGTSYSREQFF. CDR3 DNA sequence: TGTGCCAGCAGGCCTCGCGATGGGACTAGTTATAGCAGGGAGCAGTTCTTC.

This clone was recorded at least ten times. The rearrangement uses TRBV2 and TRBJ1-2; 7 nucleotides agree with TRBD1. This CDR3 is 15 amino acids long. With 6 bases clipped from V and 0 bases from J, the junction kept 7 bases outside the gene matches. Germline CDR1 is SNHLY and CDR2 is FYNNEI. This chain's CDR3 is CASRGEQGANYGYTF. Here the CDR3 DNA reads TGTGCCAGCAGGGGGGAGCAGGGGGCTAACTATGGCTACACCTTC. Complete variable domain (other parts from reference TRBV2 and TRBJ1-2): EPEVTQTPSHQVTQMGQEVILRCVPISNHLYFYWYRQILGQKVEFLVSFYNNEISEKSEIFDDQFSVERPDGSNFTLKIRSTKLEDSAMYFCASRGEQGANYGYTFGSGTRLTVV.

The V gene is TRBV18, the J gene TRBJ2-7; TRBD2 agrees at 10 bases. With 0 bases clipped from V and 6 bases from J, the junction kept 5 bases outside the gene matches. CDR3 length: 15 amino acids. Per the germline V gene, CDR1 is KGHSH and CDR2 is LQKENI. CDR3 in amino acids: CASSPPGLAGAEQYF. The CDR3 DNA sequence: TGTGCCAGCTCACCACCGGGGCTAGCGGGAGCCGAGCAGTACTTC.

The chain couples TRBV7-2 to TRBJ2-3, with 12 bases aligning to TRBD2. Per the germline V gene, CDR1 is SGHTA and CDR2 is FQGNSA. Unmatched junction bases numbered 6, after V lost 5 bases and J lost 3 bases. This CDR3 region has 16 residues. The CDR3 DNA reads TGTGCCAGCAGCCTCCGACTAGCGGGAGTAACAGATACGCAGTATTTT. Amino acid sequence: CASSLRLAGVTDTQYF.

This chain links TRBV19 with TRBJ2-3; a weak D match, TRBD2 (6 bases). Germline loops: CDR1 LNHDA, CDR2 SQIVND (reference sequence). The CDR3 loop spans 14 amino acids. Trimming took 3 bases from V and 4 from J, leaving 11 bases between them. DNA of the CDR3: TGTGCCAGTAGTATCTCCGGGGGTGCAGATACGCAGTATTTT. The encoded protein is CASSISGGADTQYF.

V and J are TRBV7-9 and TRBJ2-2; tentative D call: TRBD1 (7 bases). This CDR3 spans 17 amino acids. Germline CDR1 SEHNR, CDR2 FQNEAQ (reference sequence). Trimming shortened V by 5 bases and J by 1 base, and 17 bases separated the two germline ends. CDR3 sequence reads: CASSPYGGGRNTGELFF. The CDR3 nucleotides read TGTGCCAGCAGCCCGTACGGAGGGGGCAGGAACACCGGGGAGCTGTTTTTT.

The rearrangement uses TRBV5-8 and TRBJ1-5; D remains unclear. Germline lookup yields CDR1 SGHTS and CDR2 YDEGEE. The V end was cut by 2 bases, the J end by 5 bases, with 14 bases between. The CDR3 is 15 amino acids. The CDR3 DNA is TGTGCCAGCAGCTTATTCGTAGGGAGGGATCAGCCCCAGCATTTT. Protein product: CASSLFVGRDQPQHF.

The chain uses TRBV2 and TRBJ2-5; D might be TRBD2 (6 bases). Germline-derived CDR1 and CDR2 are SNHLY and FYNNEI. The CDR3 runs 13 residues. Trimming left V 5 bases short and J 7 bases short, with 14 bases between. The CDR3 reads CASSRDWALTQYF. CDR3 DNA sequence: TGTGCCAGCAGTAGGGACTGGGCTTTGACCCAGTACTTC.

The V and J genes are TRBV19 and TRBJ1-2; D gene unclear. The CDR3 has 11 amino acids. Germline CDR1 reads LNHDA; CDR2 reads SQIVND (reference sequence). The V and J ends lost 4 bases and 7 bases respectively, with 7 bases between them. The CDR3 DNA follows: TGTGCCAGTAGTACCGGGTTTGGCTACACCTTC. Encoded protein: CASSTGFGYTF.

The chain has TRBV2 and TRBJ2-2; D is unclear. This CDR3 has 14 residues. Germline V lookup: CDR1 SNHLY, CDR2 FYNNEI. Trimming removed 6 bases from V and 1 base from J, with 9 bases in between. For the CDR3, the DNA is TGTGCCAGCAGACTTCAGGAGAACACCGGGGAGCTGTTTTTT. Translating gives CASRLQENTGELFF.

The table lists this clone with a count of one. The rearrangement links TRBV7-9 to TRBJ2-1; 13 bases are shared with TRBD2. V lost 2 bases, J lost 8 bases, and 6 bases stayed unmatched. The germline gives CDR1 SEHNR, CDR2 FQNEAQ (reference sequence). The CDR3 spans 16 residues. As DNA, the CDR3 is TGTGCCAGCAGCTTAAGGGGACTAGCGGGATTCCATGAGCAGTTCTTC. Amino acids: CASSLRGLAGFHEQFF.

This clone has just one count. This sequence joins TRBV11-2 and TRBJ2-2, with 10 bases matching TRBD2. The V gene end was trimmed by 1 base and the J gene end by 6 bases; junction bases not matched to a gene: 5. Germline-derived CDR1 and CDR2 are SGHAT and FQNNGV. The CDR3 is 16 residues long. In nucleotides, the CDR3 is TGTGCCAGCAGCTTAGGGATAGCGGGAGGTTCCGGGGAGCTGTTTTTT. Translation gives CASSLGIAGGSGELFF.

The chain has TRBV18 and TRBJ1-3, with D possibly TRBD1 on 5 matching bases. CDR3 length equals 15 residues. Trimming removed 6 bases at V and 3 bases at J, with 15 bases between. Germline V gives CDR1 KGHSH, CDR2 LQKENI. DNA of the CDR3: TGTGCCAGCTCTCTTCTCGACAGCCTTGGAAACACCATATATTTT. Translating gives CASSLLDSLGNTIYF.

The V call is TRBV3-1 (or the pseudogene TRBV3-2), the J call TRBJ2-7; 10 bases map to TRBD2. The germline V gene has CDR1 LGHDT and CDR2 YNNKEL (reference sequence). With 0 bases clipped from V and 9 bases from J, the junction kept 11 bases outside the gene matches. The CDR3 spans 16 residues. The CDR3 coding sequence is TGTGCCAGCAGCCAAGATTCCGGAGGGCTAGCGGGAGTGCAGTACTTC. As protein: CASSQDSGGLAGVQYF.

The chain employs TRBV14 and TRBJ1-5; 7 bases are shared with TRBD1. The germline gives CDR1 SGHDN, CDR2 FVKESK. The CDR3 sequence is 13 residues long. V shed 4 bases, J shed 4 bases, and the junction held 1 base outside the gene matches. The CDR3 sequence is CASSPTGNQPQHF. The CDR3 region has the DNA TGTGCCAGCAGCCCGACAGGGAATCAGCCCCAGCATTTT. Based on the CDR3 plus reference TRBV14 and TRBJ1-5, the full variable domain is EAGVTQFPSHSVIEKGQTVTLRCDPISGHDNLYWYRRVMGKEIKFLLHFVKESKQDESGMPNNRFLAERTGGTYSTLKVQPAELEDSGVYFCASSPTGNQPQHFGDGTRLSIL.

In its sample, this clone was seen once. The V gene is TRBV7-2, the J gene TRBJ2-3; 7 bases align to TRBD2. Germline V lookup: CDR1 SGHTA, CDR2 FQGNSA. The ends lost 2 bases at V and 2 bases at J; junction bases unmatched: 4. This CDR3 spans 15 amino acids. The CDR3 protein is CASSLSLAATDTQYF. The CDR3 DNA reads TGTGCCAGCAGCTTAAGCCTAGCGGCCACAGATACGCAGTATTTT.

The chain joins TRBV18 to TRBJ2-1, with 13 bases matching TRBD2. After removal of 0 bases from V and 14 bases from J, the junction contained 10 bases not matched to a gene. From germline, CDR1 is KGHSH and CDR2 LQKENI. The CDR3 length is 16 residues. For the CDR3, the DNA is TGTGCCAGCTCACCACCAGGGACTAGCGGGGCCTCCTCCGAGTTCTTC. Protein sequence: CASSPPGTSGASSEFF.

The V and J genes are TRBV28 and TRBJ2-7, with TRBD1 identical over 7 bases. Germline trimming cut 5 bases from V and 8 bases from J; bases unmatched to any gene: 12. CDR3 length: 14 amino acids. Germline V gives CDR1 MDHEN, CDR2 SYDVKM. In DNA, the CDR3 is TGTGCCAGCAGTCGAGAGGTCCGGGACAGCCAGCAGTACTTC. This sequence encodes CASSREVRDSQQYF.